One and the same sample provided the 9 T cell receptor beta chains below, sequenced in a study of naive and memory T cell subsets (dated 2017 in TCRdb). Libraries were constructed by UMI-ligation and nested PCR. For sequencing, an Illumina MiSeq was employed. An equimolar mix of two oligonucleotides covering both TRBC1 and TRBC2 was used as the beta constant-region primer. Clones were called with MiXCR by TCRdb after fastp trimmed the public reads at Q25, and only in-frame beta chains were retained. A single entry per CDR3 protein holds the most common genes and DNA from its merged rows. A total of about 90,000 distinct CDR3 sequences appear in this sample, about 7% of them only once. Around 1.6% of the sample rests with the top ten. Material for sequencing was central memory CD4+ T cells from blood. This specimen's cell subset or site label, per the study, means: central memory, CD45RA- CD27+. The receptors were sampled from a human donor in good health.

This clonotype was detected ten times or more. The chain combines TRBV28 with TRBJ2-5; D might be TRBD2 (5 bases). Germline CDR1 reads MDHEN; CDR2 reads SYDVKM. Trimming cost V 8 bases and J 4 bases, with 11 bases left between them. The CDR3 consists of 12 residues. The CDR3 region is CASGVGVETQYF. As DNA, the CDR3 is TGTGCCAGCGGCGTGGGAGTAGAGACCCAGTACTTC.

This clonotype has ten or more counts. The CDR3, as DNA: TGTGCCAGCAGTTTACGGTTTTATGGCTACACCTTC. It translates to CASSLRFYGYTF. V is TRBV28 and J is TRBJ1-2, with D unresolved. This CDR3 has 12 residues. Germline CDR1 and CDR2: MDHEN and SYDVKM. Deletions cut 2 bases from V and 5 bases from J, with 6 bases between.

Only a few counts were recorded for this clonotype. The chain links TRBV16 to TRBJ1-5, with 9 bases lining up with TRBD1. The V segment lost 4 bases and the J segment 4 bases; nucleotides outside the gene matches: 5. This CDR3 spans 15 amino acids. CDR1 KGHSY and CDR2 FQNENV come from the germline V gene. CDR3 sequence (DNA): TGTGCCAGCAGCCCTGAGGGACAGGGAAATCAGCCCCAGCATTTT. Amino acid sequence: CASSPEGQGNQPQHF.

This clonotype was counted at least ten times. The gene calls are TRBV12-5 and TRBJ1-5, with D perhaps matching TRBD1 (5 bases). Germline V CDR1 and CDR2: LGHNT, FRNRAP. Trimming removed 9 bases at V and 12 bases at J, with 18 bases between. This CDR3 contains 12 residues. The CDR3 loop reads CASAFREADQHF. Here the CDR3 DNA reads TGTGCTAGCGCGTTCAGGGAGGCGGACCAGCATTTT.

This clonotype was seen more than once but under ten times. V usage is TRBV27 and J usage is TRBJ2-7, with D unresolved. V lost 4 bases, J lost 5 bases, and 24 bases lay in between. The CDR3 consists of 17 residues. The V gene's germline CDR1 is MNHEY and CDR2 SMNVEV (reference sequence). CDR3 region: CASSSQVAREVVHEQYF. CDR3 in DNA: TGTGCCAGCAGTTCCCAAGTGGCACGTGAAGTCGTCCACGAGCAGTACTTC.

This clonotype was observed a handful of times. This chain uses TRBV7-9 with TRBJ2-7, with a possible D match to TRBD2 (6 bases). The CDR3 runs to 13 residues. Deletions cut 2 bases from V and 4 bases from J, with 9 bases between. In germline, CDR1 is SEHNR, CDR2 FQNEAQ (reference sequence). The CDR3 sequence is CASSLLSGYEQYF. In DNA, the CDR3 is TGTGCCAGCAGCTTACTGAGCGGGTACGAGCAGTACTTC.

This clonotype was counted at least ten times. The chain is built from TRBV5-6 and TRBJ1-5; perhaps TRBD1 as D (6 bases). V was trimmed by 6 bases and J by 2 bases, leaving 21 bases between them. CDR1 is SGHDT, CDR2 YYEEEE, per germline. This CDR3 spans 17 amino acids. The CDR3 protein is CASTNNSGTPGNQPQHF. CDR3 nucleotide sequence: TGTGCCAGCACCAATAACTCCGGGACACCGGGCAATCAGCCCCAGCATTTT. Complete variable domain (other parts from reference TRBV5-6 and TRBJ1-5): DAGVTQSPTHLIKTRGQQVTLRCSPKSGHDTVSWYQQALGQGPQFIFQYYEEEERQRGNFPDRFSGHQFPNYSSELNVNALLLGDSALYLCASTNNSGTPGNQPQHFGDGTRLSIL.

This clonotype was found many times. The genes are TRBV15 and TRBJ1-2; D is unresolved. The CDR3 has 15 residues. V was clipped by 5 bases and J by 2 bases, with 15 bases between them. The germline V gene encodes CDR1 LNHNV and CDR2 YYDKDF (reference sequence). CDR3 nucleotides: TGTGCCACCAGCCCTCGGGGTCAGACCAACTATGGCTACACCTTC. Its translation: CATSPRGQTNYGYTF.

In this sample, this clonotype turned up many times. The chain couples TRBV29-1 to TRBJ2-5; D assignment may be TRBD1 or TRBD2 (5 bases each). The CDR3 runs to 15 residues. Germline CDR1 reads SQVTM; CDR2 reads ANQGSEA. With 6 bases removed from V and 1 base from J, the gap between germline ends came to 18 bases. CDR3: CSVGVGVNLQETQYF. The CDR3 DNA sequence: TGCAGCGTGGGGGTCGGGGTAAACCTCCAAGAGACCCAGTACTTC.